This is a list of T cell receptor beta chains from one sample in a study of blood T cell repertoires in COVID-19. Method: immunoSEQ multiplex PCR; TCRdb's copy keeps in-frame clones and lacks some. Counted here are around 280,000 clones, around nine tenths occurring once; the ten biggest clones make up 1.7%. Sequenced input: PBMCs or T cells enriched from blood (not recorded which). The source of these receptors is a woman between 40 and 50 years old who had recovered from COVID-19. CDR3s include the opening cysteine and the closing phenylalanine or tryptophan. A D gene is named only where the DNA matches it firmly. Size is omitted from some rows. Given values are once, few, many or a class for expanded clones.

v_gene: TRBV30
j_gene: TRBJ1-2
abundance: -
d_gene: TRBD1
CDR3nt: TGTGCCTGGAGACGGCAACAGGGGAATGGCTACACCTTC
CDR3aa: CAWRRQQGNGYTF

v_gene: TRBV5-1
j_gene: TRBJ2-7
abundance: -
d_gene: TRBD2
CDR3nt: TGCGCCAGCAGCCCTCACCCCGGACTAGCCCCCGACGAGCAGTACTTC
CDR3aa: CASSPHPGLAPDEQYF

v_gene: TRBV1
j_gene: TRBJ2-5
abundance: -
d_gene: -
CDR3nt: TGCACCAGCAGCCAAGTCCTAGATCCGGACTTC
CDR3aa: CTSSQVLDPDF

v_gene: TRBV7-6
j_gene: TRBJ1-6
abundance: -
d_gene: -
CDR3nt: TGTGCCAGCAGCTTGTGGAGGTCACCCCTCCACTTT
CDR3aa: CASSLWRSPLHF

v_gene: TRBV27
j_gene: TRBJ1-2
abundance: -
d_gene: -
CDR3nt: TGTGCCAGCAGACCCACTGACGGGTATGGCTACACCTTC
CDR3aa: CASRPTDGYGYTF

v_gene: TRBV7-9
j_gene: TRBJ2-1
abundance: -
d_gene: TRBD2
CDR3nt: TGTGCCAGCAGCCCAACCGGGACTAGCTGGAACAGGGAGCAGTTCTTC
CDR3aa: CASSPTGTSWNREQFF

v_gene: TRBV9
j_gene: TRBJ2-1
abundance: -
d_gene: -
CDR3nt: TGTGCCAGCAGCGTAGCGAATAGAAACTACAATGAGCAGTTCTTC
CDR3aa: CASSVANRNYNEQFF

v_gene: TRBV10-1
j_gene: TRBJ2-3
abundance: -
d_gene: -
CDR3nt: TGCGCCAGCAGTGAGCCAACAGGAGAAAATACGCAGTATTTT
CDR3aa: CASSEPTGENTQYF

v_gene: TRBV10-3
j_gene: TRBJ2-7
abundance: few
d_gene: TRBD2
CDR3nt: TGTGCCATCAGTGAGACAGCGGGGGGGCCCGAGCAGTACTTC
CDR3aa: CAISETAGGPEQYF

v_gene: TRBV19
j_gene: TRBJ1-5
abundance: -
d_gene: TRBD1
CDR3nt: TGTGCCAGTAGTTCCTACGGGACAGGGGTGAGCAATCAGCCCCAGCATTTT
CDR3aa: CASSSYGTGVSNQPQHF

v_gene: TRBV6-1
j_gene: TRBJ1-5
abundance: -
d_gene: TRBD1
CDR3nt: TGTGCCAGCAGTGTGATAGGGACAGGCTATAGCAATCAGCCCCAGCATTTT
CDR3aa: CASSVIGTGYSNQPQHF

v_gene: TRBV4-1
j_gene: TRBJ1-3
abundance: -
d_gene: TRBD1
CDR3nt: TGCGCCAGCAGCCAAGCAGGGGGACCTCGTGTTGGAAACACCATATATTTT
CDR3aa: CASSQAGGPRVGNTIYF

v_gene: TRBV4-1
j_gene: TRBJ1-2
abundance: -
d_gene: TRBD1
CDR3nt: TGCGCCAGCAGCCAAGCGGGACAGGGTGGCTATGGCTACACCTTC
CDR3aa: CASSQAGQGGYGYTF

v_gene: TRBV15
j_gene: TRBJ2-6
abundance: -
d_gene: -
CDR3nt: TGTGCCACCAGCATCGAGAGGGGGAGGGCCAACGTCCTGACTTTC
CDR3aa: CATSIERGRANVLTF

v_gene: TRBV3-1/TRBV3-2
j_gene: TRBJ1-2
abundance: once
d_gene: TRBD1
CDR3nt: TGTGCCAGCAGCCAAGGCCGGGACAGAAGCTTCTATGGCTACACCTTC
CDR3aa: CASSQGRDRSFYGYTF

v_gene: TRBV5-8
j_gene: TRBJ1-1
abundance: -
d_gene: -
CDR3nt: TGTGCCAGCAGCTTGCCAAGCAACACTGAAGCTTTCTTT
CDR3aa: CASSLPSNTEAFF

v_gene: TRBV11-3
j_gene: TRBJ2-5
abundance: -
d_gene: -
CDR3nt: TGTGCCAGCAGCTCGGACAACCTGGGGGAGACCCAGTACTTC
CDR3aa: CASSSDNLGETQYF

v_gene: TRBV18
j_gene: TRBJ1-4
abundance: -
d_gene: TRBD1
CDR3nt: TGTGCCAGCTCGTCGGGGACAGGGGATAATGAAAAACTGTTTTTT
CDR3aa: CASSSGTGDNEKLFF

v_gene: TRBV11-2
j_gene: TRBJ1-3
abundance: -
d_gene: -
CDR3nt: TGTGCCAGCAGCTTAGTCAATCGGGTACGGACACAGAACACCATATATTTT
CDR3aa: CASSLVNRVRTQNTIYF

v_gene: TRBV5-6
j_gene: TRBJ1-2
abundance: -
d_gene: -
CDR3nt: TGTGCCAGCAGCTTAAGTGTGGGCGGCTACACCTTC
CDR3aa: CASSLSVGGYTF

v_gene: TRBV5-1
j_gene: TRBJ2-3
abundance: -
d_gene: TRBD2
CDR3nt: TGCGCCAGCAGCTTCGATACCGGGACTAGGGCCGATACGCAGTATTTT
CDR3aa: CASSFDTGTRADTQYF

v_gene: TRBV4-3
j_gene: TRBJ2-1
abundance: -
d_gene: -
CDR3nt: TGCGCCAGCAGCCAAGATTTGACGCGACTGAGCGGAGAGCAGTTCTTC
CDR3aa: CASSQDLTRLSGEQFF

v_gene: TRBV19
j_gene: TRBJ2-1
abundance: -
d_gene: -
CDR3nt: TGTGCCAGTATGGATCCAGGGCGTTACAATGAGCAGTTCTTC
CDR3aa: CASMDPGRYNEQFF

v_gene: TRBV21-1
j_gene: TRBJ2-1
abundance: -
d_gene: -
CDR3nt: TGTGCCAGCAGCAAAGCGAAGGTCAGGGGGAATGAGCAGTTCTTC
CDR3aa: CASSKAKVRGNEQFF

v_gene: TRBV5-1
j_gene: TRBJ1-5
abundance: -
d_gene: -
CDR3nt: TGCGCCAGCAGCTTACGGGGCAATCAGCCCCAGCATTTT
CDR3aa: CASSLRGNQPQHF

v_gene: TRBV29-1
j_gene: TRBJ2-5
abundance: -
d_gene: TRBD2
CDR3nt: TGCAGCGTTACCCTAGCGGGGGGGCAAGAGACCCAGTACTTC
CDR3aa: CSVTLAGGQETQYF

v_gene: TRBV3-1/TRBV3-2
j_gene: TRBJ1-2
abundance: -
d_gene: TRBD1
CDR3nt: TGTGCCAGCAGCCAACCCGGGACAGTCTATGGCTACACCTTC
CDR3aa: CASSQPGTVYGYTF

v_gene: TRBV7-2
j_gene: TRBJ2-3
abundance: -
d_gene: TRBD1
CDR3nt: TGTGCCAGCAGCTCCTTCGGACAGGGGTTAGATACGCAGTATTTT
CDR3aa: CASSSFGQGLDTQYF

v_gene: TRBV7-3
j_gene: TRBJ2-3
abundance: -
d_gene: TRBD2
CDR3nt: TGTGCCAGCAGCGCCTTCGGAGCGGGAGGGCCCACAGATACGCAGTATTTT
CDR3aa: CASSAFGAGGPTDTQYF

v_gene: TRBV5-1
j_gene: TRBJ2-5
abundance: -
d_gene: TRBD2
CDR3nt: TGCGCCAGCAGCTTCGGTAGCGGGCCCGGCCAAGAGACCCAGTACTTC
CDR3aa: CASSFGSGPGQETQYF

v_gene: TRBV5-1
j_gene: TRBJ2-7
abundance: -
d_gene: TRBD2
CDR3nt: TGCGCCAGCAGCTTGGCTAGCGGGCCCTACGAGCAGTACTTC
CDR3aa: CASSLASGPYEQYF

v_gene: TRBV29-1
j_gene: TRBJ2-1
abundance: once
d_gene: TRBD2
CDR3nt: TGCAGCGTGACCCGACTAGCGGGGGGGCACGAGCAGTTCTTC
CDR3aa: CSVTRLAGGHEQFF

v_gene: TRBV19
j_gene: TRBJ1-5
abundance: -
d_gene: TRBD1
CDR3nt: TGTGCCAGTAGTACCCGGACAGGGGATGGTCAGCCCCAGCATTTT
CDR3aa: CASSTRTGDGQPQHF

v_gene: TRBV5-1
j_gene: TRBJ1-2
abundance: -
d_gene: -
CDR3nt: TGCGCCAGCAGCTTGGCAGGGACTGCCGGCTATGGCTACACCTTC
CDR3aa: CASSLAGTAGYGYTF

v_gene: TRBV6-5
j_gene: TRBJ1-4
abundance: -
d_gene: -
CDR3nt: TGTGCCAGCAGTTACTCTAATAGGGAGAATGAAAAACTGTTTTTT
CDR3aa: CASSYSNRENEKLFF

v_gene: TRBV30
j_gene: TRBJ1-2
abundance: -
d_gene: -
CDR3nt: TGTGCCAGGACAACTGACAGCAACTATGGCTACACCTTC
CDR3aa: CARTTDSNYGYTF

v_gene: TRBV6-2/TRBV6-3
j_gene: TRBJ1-1
abundance: once
d_gene: -
CDR3nt: TGTGCCAGCAGTTATATTGGCAGAGGGGGCACTGAAGCTTTCTTT
CDR3aa: CASSYIGRGGTEAFF

v_gene: TRBV6-1
j_gene: TRBJ2-7
abundance: -
d_gene: -
CDR3nt: TGTGCCAGCAGTGAACCGAGCTTCTCCTACGAGCAGTACTTC
CDR3aa: CASSEPSFSYEQYF

v_gene: TRBV6-1
j_gene: TRBJ2-2
abundance: -
d_gene: TRBD1
CDR3nt: TGTGCCAGCAGTGACCAGGGGGCAGTTCCCGGGGAGCTGTTTTTT
CDR3aa: CASSDQGAVPGELFF

v_gene: TRBV7-2
j_gene: TRBJ1-2
abundance: once
d_gene: -
CDR3nt: TGTGCCAGCAGCTTAGACCAAGGACAGAATGGCTACACCTTC
CDR3aa: CASSLDQGQNGYTF

v_gene: TRBV7-8
j_gene: TRBJ1-2
abundance: -
d_gene: TRBD1
CDR3nt: TGTGCCAGCAGCTTGGGGACAGCTAACTATGGCTACACCTTC
CDR3aa: CASSLGTANYGYTF

v_gene: TRBV21-1
j_gene: TRBJ2-1
abundance: -
d_gene: -
CDR3nt: TGTGCCAGCAGCAAAGAATTTGGTAGCGGCTACAATGAGCAGTTCTTC
CDR3aa: CASSKEFGSGYNEQFF

v_gene: TRBV2
j_gene: TRBJ2-7
abundance: -
d_gene: -
CDR3nt: TGTGCCAGCACCCGAGATAGGAGCACGCAGTACTTC
CDR3aa: CASTRDRSTQYF

v_gene: TRBV30
j_gene: TRBJ2-5
abundance: -
d_gene: TRBD2
CDR3nt: TGTGCCTGGAGTGGGGGACTAGTAGAGACCCAGTACTTC
CDR3aa: CAWSGGLVETQYF